The T cell receptor (beta chain) described here comes from a study of blood T cell repertoires in COVID-19. Seattle patients were enrolled during active infection and followed longitudinally. Assay: immunoSEQ multiplex PCR; the TCRdb copy retains only in-frame clones and omits some. The sample carries approximately 75,000 clones, 80% to 90% recorded once. The germline V gene has CDR1 SGHVS and CDR2 FQNEAQ. The junction had 13 bases not matched to a gene; V was cut back by 5 bases and J by 7 bases. CDR3 length equals 16 residues. Sequencing was carried out using peripheral blood. The receptor's source is a man aged 80 or over with COVID-19, enrolled during active disease. This chain uses TRBV7-8 with TRBJ2-3; 9 bases match TRBD2. CDR3 sequence reads: CASSPVWAGGRNTQYF. The CDR3 DNA is TGTGCCAGCAGCCCGGTCTGGGCGGGGGGGCGAAATACGCAGTATTTT.